This T cell receptor beta chain appears in the sequencing data of a study of T cell repertoires in cytomegalovirus infection. Study information: Public signatures in TCR beta pointed to CMV infection and matching HLA type.

Via MiXCR, TCRdb re-called the reads, giving one row per CDR3 protein. The repertoire holds fewer than 700,000 distinct CDR3 sequences, approximately 24% seen once, with around 8% in the top ten. With 1 base removed from V and 1 base from J, the gap between germline ends came to 34 bases. The CDR3 contains 23 residues. CDR1 and CDR2 (germline): MGHDK, SYGVNS. The receptor was isolated from a human donor in good health (CMV status not recorded). Some clones in this sample may be carry-over from other donors' samples. The sample consisted of CD8+ T cells from PBMCs. The chain couples TRBV25-1 to TRBJ1-1; D is unresolved. The CDR3 sequence is CASSEFSILSASFTPPRNTEAFF. Written as DNA, the CDR3 is TGTGCCAGCAGTGAATTCTCTATCTTGTCAGCTAGCTTCACTCCCCCACGGAACACTGAAGCTTTCTTT.